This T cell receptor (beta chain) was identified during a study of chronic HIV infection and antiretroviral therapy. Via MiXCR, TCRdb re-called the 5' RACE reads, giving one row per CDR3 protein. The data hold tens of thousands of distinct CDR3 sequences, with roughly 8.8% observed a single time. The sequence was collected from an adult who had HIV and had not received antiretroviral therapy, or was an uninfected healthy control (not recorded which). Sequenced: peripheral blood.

CDR3 nucleotide sequence: TGTGCCAGCAGTTTAACCGCAGGGGGTAGGAACGAGCAGTACTTC. Translated, it gives CASSLTAGGRNEQYF. The gene calls are TRBV28 and TRBJ2-7; 7 nucleotides agree with TRBD1. CDR1 is MDHEN and CDR2 is SYDVKM in the germline V gene. V trimming: 2 bases; J trimming: 5 bases; junction bases outside the gene matches: 9. The CDR3 has 15 residues. The whole variable domain, remainder taken from reference TRBV28 and TRBJ2-7, is DVKVTQSSRYLVKRTGEKVFLECVQDMDHENMFWYRQDPGLGLRLIYFSYDVKMKEKGDIPEGYSVSREKKERFSLILESASTNQTSMYLCASSLTAGGRNEQYFGPGTRLTVT.